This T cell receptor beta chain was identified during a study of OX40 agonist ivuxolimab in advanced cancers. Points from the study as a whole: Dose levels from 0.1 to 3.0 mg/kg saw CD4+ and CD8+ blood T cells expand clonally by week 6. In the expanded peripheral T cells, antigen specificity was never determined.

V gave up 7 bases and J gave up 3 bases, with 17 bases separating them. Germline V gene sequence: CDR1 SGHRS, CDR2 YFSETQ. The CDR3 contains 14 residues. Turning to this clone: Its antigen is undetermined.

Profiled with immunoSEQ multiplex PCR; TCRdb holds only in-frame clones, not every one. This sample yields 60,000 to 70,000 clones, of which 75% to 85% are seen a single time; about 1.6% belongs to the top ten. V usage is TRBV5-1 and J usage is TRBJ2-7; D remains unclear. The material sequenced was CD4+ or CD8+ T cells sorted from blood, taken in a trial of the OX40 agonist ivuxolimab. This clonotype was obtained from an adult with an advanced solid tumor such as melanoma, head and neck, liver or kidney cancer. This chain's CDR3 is CASSQAPNGYEQYF. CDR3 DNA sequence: TGCGCCAGCTCCCAGGCACCAAATGGCTACGAGCAGTACTTC.